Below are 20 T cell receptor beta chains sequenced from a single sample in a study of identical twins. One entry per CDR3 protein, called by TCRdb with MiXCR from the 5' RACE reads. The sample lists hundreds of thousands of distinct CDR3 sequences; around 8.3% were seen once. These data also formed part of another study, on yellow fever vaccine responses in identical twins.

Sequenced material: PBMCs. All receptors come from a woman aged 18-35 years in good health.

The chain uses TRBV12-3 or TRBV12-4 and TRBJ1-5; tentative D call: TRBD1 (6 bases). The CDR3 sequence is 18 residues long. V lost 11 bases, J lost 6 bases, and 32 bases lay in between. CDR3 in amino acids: CAFSFFSGGHRGGQPQHF. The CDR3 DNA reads TGTGCCTTCAGTTTTTTTAGTGGGGGACACCGCGGTGGTCAGCCCCAGCATTTT.

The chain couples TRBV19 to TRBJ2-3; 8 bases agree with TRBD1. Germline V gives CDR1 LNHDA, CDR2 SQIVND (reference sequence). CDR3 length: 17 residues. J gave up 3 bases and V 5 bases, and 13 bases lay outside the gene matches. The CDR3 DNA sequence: TGTGCCAGTAGTGACCGCAGGGGGCCGACAGGAACAGATACGCAGTATTTT. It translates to CASSDRRGPTGTDTQYF.

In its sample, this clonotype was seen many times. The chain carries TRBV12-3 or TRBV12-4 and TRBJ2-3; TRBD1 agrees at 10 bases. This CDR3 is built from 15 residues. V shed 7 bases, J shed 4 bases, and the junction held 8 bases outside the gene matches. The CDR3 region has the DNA TGTGCCAGCACTGCGGGACAGGGGATCTCAGATACGCAGTATTTT. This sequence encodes CASTAGQGISDTQYF.

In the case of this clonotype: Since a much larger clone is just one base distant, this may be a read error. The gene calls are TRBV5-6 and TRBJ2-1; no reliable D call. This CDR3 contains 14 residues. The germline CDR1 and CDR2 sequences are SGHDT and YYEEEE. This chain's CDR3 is CASSLSPKLDELFF. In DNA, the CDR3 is TGTGCCAGCAGCTTGTCTCCTAAGCTGGATGAGCTGTTCTTC.

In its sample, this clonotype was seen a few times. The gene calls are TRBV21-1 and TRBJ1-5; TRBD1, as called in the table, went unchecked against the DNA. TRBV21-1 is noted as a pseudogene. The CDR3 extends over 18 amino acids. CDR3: CASSKTGSGPRGNQPQHF. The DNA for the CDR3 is TGTGCCAGCAGCAAAACGGGGTCCGGTCCGCGGGGCAATCAGCCCCAGCATTTT.

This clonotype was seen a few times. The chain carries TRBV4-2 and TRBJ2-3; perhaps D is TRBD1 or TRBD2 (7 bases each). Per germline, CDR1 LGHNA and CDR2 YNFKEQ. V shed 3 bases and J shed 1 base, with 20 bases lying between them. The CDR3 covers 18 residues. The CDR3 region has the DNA TGTGCCAGCAGCCAGGATCTCCAGGGGGGGTCTCGCACAGATACGCAGTATTTT. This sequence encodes CASSQDLQGGSRTDTQYF.

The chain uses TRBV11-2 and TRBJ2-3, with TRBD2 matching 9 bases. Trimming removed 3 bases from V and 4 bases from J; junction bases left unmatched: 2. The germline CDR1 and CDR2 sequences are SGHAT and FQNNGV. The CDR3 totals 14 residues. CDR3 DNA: TGTGCCAGCAGCTTTGCTAGCGGGGCAGATACGCAGTATTTT. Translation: CASSFASGADTQYF.

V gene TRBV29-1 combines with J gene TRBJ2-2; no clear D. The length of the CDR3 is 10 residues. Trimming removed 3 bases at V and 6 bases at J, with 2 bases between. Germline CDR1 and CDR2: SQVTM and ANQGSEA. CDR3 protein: CSVEAGELFF. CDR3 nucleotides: TGCAGCGTTGAGGCCGGGGAGCTGTTTTTT.

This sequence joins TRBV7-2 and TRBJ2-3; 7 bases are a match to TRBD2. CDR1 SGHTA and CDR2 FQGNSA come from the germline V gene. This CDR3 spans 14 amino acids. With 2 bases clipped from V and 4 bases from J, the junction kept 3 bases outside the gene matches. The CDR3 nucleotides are TGTGCCAGCAGCTTATTACTAGCGCCAGATACGCAGTATTTT. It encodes CASSLLLAPDTQYF.

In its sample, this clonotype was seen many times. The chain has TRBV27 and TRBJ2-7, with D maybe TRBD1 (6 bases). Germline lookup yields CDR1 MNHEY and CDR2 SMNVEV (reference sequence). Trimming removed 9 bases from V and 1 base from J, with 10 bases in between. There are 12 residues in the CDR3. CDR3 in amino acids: CASHQGSYEQYF. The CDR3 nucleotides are TGTGCCAGTCACCAGGGGTCCTACGAGCAGTACTTC.

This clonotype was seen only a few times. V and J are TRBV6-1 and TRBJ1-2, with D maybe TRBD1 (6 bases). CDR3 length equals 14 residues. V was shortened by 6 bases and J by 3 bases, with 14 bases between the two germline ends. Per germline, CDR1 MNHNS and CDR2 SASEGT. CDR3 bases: TGTGCCAGCAGAGGACCAGGGGATTACTATGGCTACACCTTC. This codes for CASRGPGDYYGYTF.

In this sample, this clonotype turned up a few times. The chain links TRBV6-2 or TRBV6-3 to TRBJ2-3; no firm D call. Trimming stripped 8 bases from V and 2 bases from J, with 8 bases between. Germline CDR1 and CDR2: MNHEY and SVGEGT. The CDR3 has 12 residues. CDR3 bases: TGTGCCAGCCCGGACCACACAGATACGCAGTATTTT. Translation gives CASPDHTDTQYF.

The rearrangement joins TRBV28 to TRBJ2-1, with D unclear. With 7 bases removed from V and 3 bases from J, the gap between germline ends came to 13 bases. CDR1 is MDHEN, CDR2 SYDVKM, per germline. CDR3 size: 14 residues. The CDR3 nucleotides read TGTGCCAGCAATAAACGGGCAGTCTACAATGAGCAGTTCTTC. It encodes CASNKRAVYNEQFF.

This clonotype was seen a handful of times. In DNA form, the CDR3 reads TGTGCCAGCAGCCAGGCGATGAAGGGGGGAAATGAGCAGTTCTTC. Amino acids: CASSQAMKGGNEQFF. The chain uses TRBV12-3 or TRBV12-4 and TRBJ2-1; D tentatively fits TRBD1 or TRBD2 (6 bases each). The CDR3 has 15 residues. V lost 6 bases to trimming and J lost 7 bases, with 19 bases between them.

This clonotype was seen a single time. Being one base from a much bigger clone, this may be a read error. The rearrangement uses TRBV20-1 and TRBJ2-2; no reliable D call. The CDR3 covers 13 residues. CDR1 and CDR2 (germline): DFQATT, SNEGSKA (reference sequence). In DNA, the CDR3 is TGCAGTGATAGAAATTTAGACACCGGGGAGCTGTTTTTT. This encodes CSDRNLDTGELFF.

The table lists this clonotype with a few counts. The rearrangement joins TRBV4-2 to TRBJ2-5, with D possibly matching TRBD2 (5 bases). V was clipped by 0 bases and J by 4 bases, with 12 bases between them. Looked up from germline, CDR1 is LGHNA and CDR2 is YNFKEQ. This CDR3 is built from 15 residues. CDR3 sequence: CASSQERAPGETQYF. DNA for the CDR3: TGTGCCAGCAGCCAAGAGCGGGCTCCGGGAGAGACCCAGTACTTC.

In DNA, the CDR3 is TGTGCCAGCTCAACCGTCCGGCAAGAATACTACGAGCAGTACTTC. Amino acids: CASSTVRQEYYEQYF. The rearrangement joins TRBV18 to TRBJ2-7; D is uncertain. CDR3 length: 15 residues. CDR1 is KGHSH and CDR2 is LQKENI in the germline V gene. V lost 5 bases and J lost 3, with 17 bases in between.

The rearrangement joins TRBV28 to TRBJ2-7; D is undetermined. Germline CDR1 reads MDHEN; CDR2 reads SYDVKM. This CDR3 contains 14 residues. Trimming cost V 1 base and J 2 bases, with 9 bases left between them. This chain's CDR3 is CASSLSTHAYEQYF. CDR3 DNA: TGTGCCAGCAGTTTATCCACGCATGCCTACGAGCAGTACTTC.

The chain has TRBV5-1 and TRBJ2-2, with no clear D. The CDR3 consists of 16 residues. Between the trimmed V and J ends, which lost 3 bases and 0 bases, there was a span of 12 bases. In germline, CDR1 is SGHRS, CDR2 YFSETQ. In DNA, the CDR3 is TGCGCCAGCAGCTCAACCAAAACTTCGAACACCGGGGAGCTGTTTTTT. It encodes CASSSTKTSNTGELFF.

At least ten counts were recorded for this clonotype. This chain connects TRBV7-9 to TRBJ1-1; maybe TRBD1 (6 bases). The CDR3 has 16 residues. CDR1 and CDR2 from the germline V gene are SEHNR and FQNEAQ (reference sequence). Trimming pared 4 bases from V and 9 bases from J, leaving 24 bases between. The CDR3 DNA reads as TGTGCCAGCAGCTCGGTCCCCGAGCCAGGGGCGGAAAAAGCTTTCTTT. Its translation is CASSSVPEPGAEKAFF.